The 10 T cell receptor beta chains below were found in one sample sequenced in a study of blood T cell repertoires in COVID-19. The repertoire was sequenced with immunoSEQ multiplex PCR; TCRdb's copy has only in-frame clones and lacks some. The table lists over 150,000 clones, 65% to 80% of them singletons. Sequencing was carried out using peripheral blood. Receptors originate from a man aged 55 to 70 with acute or convalescent COVID-19.

This chain uses TRBV6-5 with TRBJ1-1; tentatively, D is TRBD1 (6 bases). Trimming removed 7 bases at V and 1 base at J, with 16 bases between. Germline lookup yields CDR1 MNHEY and CDR2 SVGAGI. CDR3 size: 15 residues. The CDR3 reads CASTLLTTGNTEAFF. The CDR3 DNA reads as TGTGCCAGCACCCTACTGACGACAGGGAACACTGAAGCTTTCTTT.

The chain carries TRBV18 and TRBJ1-1; maybe TRBD1 (6 bases). Germline V gene data show CDR1 as KGHSH and CDR2 as LQKENI. V was shortened by 0 bases and J by 6 bases, with 17 bases between the two germline ends. This CDR3 region has 16 residues. The CDR3 sequence: CASSPPWQGNIAEAFF. In DNA, the CDR3 is TGTGCCAGCTCACCACCGTGGCAGGGGAATATCGCTGAAGCTTTCTTT.

The J gene is TRBJ1-5, the V gene TRBV30; D might be TRBD1 (6 bases). CDR1 and CDR2 from the germline V gene are GTSNPN and SVGIG (reference sequence). The V gene lost 1 base and the J gene lost 2 bases, with 15 bases spanning the gap. This CDR3 comprises 16 residues. The CDR3, as DNA: TGTGCCTGGAGTGATGGGACACTCAGGGGCAATCAGCCCCAGCATTTT. It yields the protein CAWSDGTLRGNQPQHF.

The chain links TRBV20-1 to TRBJ2-1, with D perhaps TRBD2 (6 bases). Germline CDR1 and CDR2: DFQATT and SNEGSKA (reference sequence). Trimming stripped 3 bases from V and 10 bases from J, with 16 bases between. The length of the CDR3 is 13 residues. The chain's CDR3 is CSASAAGGNEQFF. The CDR3 DNA reads as TGCAGTGCTAGTGCGGCCGGGGGTAACGAGCAGTTCTTC.

V usage is TRBV19 and J usage is TRBJ1-1; 10 bases are a match to TRBD1. V was clipped by 5 bases and J by 1 base; unmatched bases: 7. There are 16 residues in the CDR3. Germline CDR1 is LNHDA and CDR2 is SQIVND (reference sequence). Here the CDR3 DNA reads TGTGCCAGTAGTCCTGGGACAGGGGTCACGAACACTGAAGCTTTCTTT. As protein: CASSPGTGVTNTEAFF.

CDR3 DNA sequence: TGTGCCACCAGTGATTTTTCAGGGAATGGCTACACCTTC. This sequence encodes CATSDFSGNGYTF. The chain employs TRBV24-1 and TRBJ1-2; D may be TRBD1 (5 bases). The CDR3 is 13 amino acids. The germline V gene has CDR1 KGHDR and CDR2 SFDVKD. V was trimmed by 1 base and J by 6 bases, leaving 8 bases between them.

The chain employs TRBV7-2 and TRBJ1-1; TRBD1 matches 7 bases. Trimming took 5 bases from V and 1 from J; bases not matched to a gene: 4. Looked up from germline, CDR1 is SGHTA and CDR2 is FQGNSA. The CDR3 extends over 14 amino acids. The CDR3 region has the DNA TGTGCCAGCAGCGATAGACAGGGGAACACTGAAGCTTTCTTT. Its translation is CASSDRQGNTEAFF.

This chain's CDR3 is CASRFTDKSTDTQYF. The CDR3 DNA reads as TGTGCCAGCAGATTCACGGACAAATCCACAGATACGCAGTATTTT. The genes are TRBV6-5 and TRBJ2-3; possible D gene TRBD1, 5 bases. The CDR3 runs to 15 residues. V was shortened by 6 bases and J by 2 bases, with 15 bases between the two germline ends. Per the germline V gene, CDR1 is MNHEY and CDR2 is SVGAGI.

V is TRBV2 and J is TRBJ2-7; TRBD2 agrees at 11 bases. V lost 2 bases and J lost 3; bases outside the gene matches: 3. Per germline, CDR1 SNHLY and CDR2 FYNNEI. The CDR3 runs to 15 residues. The CDR3 sequence: CASSESSGGFYEQYF. The CDR3 region has the DNA TGTGCCAGCAGTGAATCTAGCGGGGGGTTCTACGAGCAGTACTTC.

The chain is built from TRBV14 and TRBJ1-2; 7 nucleotides align to TRBD1. The junction had 6 bases not matched to a gene; V was cut back by 4 bases and J by 4 bases. The germline CDR1 and CDR2 sequences are SGHDN and FVKESK. The CDR3 runs 14 residues. CDR3 in amino acids: CASSPPPGGYGYTF. CDR3 in DNA: TGTGCCAGCAGCCCTCCCCCAGGGGGCTATGGCTACACCTTC. The complete variable domain, with remaining parts taken from reference TRBV14 and TRBJ1-2, reads EAGVTQFPSHSVIEKGQTVTLRCDPISGHDNLYWYRRVMGKEIKFLLHFVKESKQDESGMPNNRFLAERTGGTYSTLKVQPAELEDSGVYFCASSPPPGGYGYTFGSGTRLTVV.